This is a list of T cell receptor beta chains from one sample in a study of early T cells in non-severe SARS-CoV-2 infection. One entry per CDR3 protein, called by TCRdb with MiXCR from the 5' RACE reads. The table includes about 76,000 distinct CDR3 sequences, about 10% detected once. The sample comprised whole blood. Receptors originate from an adult who was a healthcare worker with PCR-confirmed SARS-CoV-2 infection or an uninfected control (not recorded which). Both conserved end residues are part of each CDR3. D genes are given only for firm matches. Clone size is shown for a subset of rows, as once, few, many or a class of expanded clone.

J,size,length,D,V,CDR3,DNA
TRBJ2-1,few,16,-,TRBV20-1,CSARDEYGGGLYEQFF,TGCAGTGCTAGAGATGAGTATGGCGGGGGCTTGTATGAGCAGTTCTTC
TRBJ1-2,few,14,-,TRBV12-5,CASGSRQANYGYTF,TGTGCTAGTGGTTCACGACAGGCAAACTATGGCTACACCTTC
TRBJ2-3,many,12,-,TRBV7-3,CASAYPGDTQYF,TGTGCCAGCGCCTACCCGGGGGATACGCAGTATTTT
TRBJ2-5,few,14,-,TRBV9,CASSVDAGQGTQYF,TGTGCCAGCAGCGTAGATGCAGGTCAAGGGACCCAGTACTTC
TRBJ2-7,many,15,TRBD1,TRBV7-9,CASSPAGTGGYEQYF,TGTGCCAGCAGCCCCGCCGGGACAGGGGGCTACGAGCAGTACTTC
TRBJ2-1,-,15,TRBD1,TRBV5-1,CASSSGTGGYNEQFF,TGCGCCAGCAGCTCCGGGACAGGGGGCTACAATGAGCAGTTCTTC
TRBJ1-3,few,13,-,TRBV30,CAWSHNTGNTIYF,TGTGCCTGGAGCCATAATACTGGAAACACCATATATTTT
TRBJ2-1,-,14,-,TRBV6-5,CASSYSGASNEQFF,TGTGCCAGCAGTTACTCTGGAGCTTCTAATGAGCAGTTCTTC
TRBJ1-5,many,16,-,TRBV2,CASSALPWVSNQPQHF,TGTGCCAGCAGCGCGTTGCCTTGGGTTAGCAATCAGCCCCAGCATTTT
TRBJ2-4,few,16,TRBD1,TRBV7-6,CASSPRTGLAKNIQYF,TGTGCCAGCAGCCCCCGGACAGGATTAGCCAAAAACATTCAGTACTTC
TRBJ1-2,few,12,-,TRBV2,CASSEPRIDYTF,TGTGCCAGCAGTGAACCCCGGATTGACTACACCTTC
TRBJ2-3,many,13,-,TRBV7-9,CASRTDSTDTQYF,TGTGCCAGCAGAACTGACAGCACAGATACGCAGTATTTT
TRBJ1-5,few,14,-,TRBV4-1,CASSQDLGGQPQHF,TGCGCCAGCAGCCAAGATCTGGGCGGCCAGCCCCAGCATTTT
TRBJ2-7,few,12,-,TRBV20-1,CSAPDSTYEQYF,TGCAGTGCCCCGGACAGTACCTACGAGCAGTACTTC
TRBJ2-7,few,15,TRBD1,TRBV19,CASSSQGETGIEQYF,TGTGCCAGTAGTTCCCAGGGGGAAACAGGGATCGAGCAGTACTTC
TRBJ1-5,few,14,-,TRBV6-2/TRBV6-3,CASSLAGTNQPQHF,TGTGCCAGCAGTTTAGCGGGCACCAATCAGCCCCAGCATTTT
TRBJ2-5,many,13,-,TRBV10-3,CAIRDSDQETQYF,TGTGCCATCAGAGATAGCGACCAAGAGACCCAGTACTTC
TRBJ1-2,few,14,-,TRBV5-6,CASSGRQNGYGYTF,TGTGCCAGCAGCGGGAGACAGAATGGCTATGGCTACACCTTC
TRBJ2-5,-,14,-,TRBV9,CASSVGAGRETQYF,TGTGCCAGCAGCGTAGGAGCGGGTAGAGAGACCCAGTACTTC
TRBJ1-2,-,13,-,TRBV6-1,CASSPQGTYGYTF,TGTGCCAGCAGTCCCCAGGGAACTTATGGCTACACCTTC
TRBJ2-5,few,15,-,TRBV7-2,CASSSTWGGRETQYF,TGTGCCAGCAGCTCAACATGGGGGGGGCGAGAGACCCAGTACTTC
TRBJ1-1,many,14,-,TRBV7-9,CASSLVGPNTEAFF,TGTGCCAGCAGCTTAGTAGGGCCGAACACTGAAGCTTTCTTT